A single sample gave rise to the 10 T cell receptor beta chains below, sequenced in a study of OX40 agonist ivuxolimab in advanced cancers. Generated by immunoSEQ multiplex PCR, the TCRdb table keeps only in-frame clones and is missing some. The sample holds around 76,000 clones, approximately 88% seen once. The sequences come from CD4+ or CD8+ T cells sorted from blood, collected in a trial of the OX40 agonist ivuxolimab. All receptors derive from an adult with an advanced solid tumor such as melanoma, head and neck, liver or kidney cancer.

This sequence joins TRBV2 and TRBJ1-1; D is perhaps TRBD1 (5 bases). CDR1 is SNHLY, CDR2 FYNNEI, per germline. V shed 5 bases and J shed 3 bases, with 13 bases lying between them. The CDR3 sequence is 14 residues long. CDR3 residues: CASSPFGGDTEAFF. The CDR3 nucleotides are TGTGCCAGCAGTCCATTTGGAGGGGACACTGAAGCTTTCTTT. Full variable domain (rest looked up from reference TRBV2 and TRBJ1-1): EPEVTQTPSHQVTQMGQEVILRCVPISNHLYFYWYRQILGQKVEFLVSFYNNEISEKSEIFDDQFSVERPDGSNFTLKIRSTKLEDSAMYFCASSPFGGDTEAFFGQGTRLTVV.

This sequence joins TRBV19 and TRBJ2-3, with D hard to call. This CDR3 region has 13 residues. Germline-derived CDR1 and CDR2 are LNHDA and SQIVND (reference sequence). The V gene lost 3 bases and the J gene lost 4 bases, with 8 bases spanning the gap. The CDR3 spells CASSISRSDTQYF. DNA of the CDR3: TGTGCCAGTAGTATCTCGAGGTCAGATACGCAGTATTTT.

This chain links TRBV6-5 with TRBJ2-7, with TRBD2 as a possible D gene (6 bases). This CDR3 is 14 amino acids long. Deletions cut 4 bases from V and 5 bases from J, with 15 bases between. Germline V gives CDR1 MNHEY, CDR2 SVGAGI. DNA of the CDR3: TGTGCCAGCAGTTTACAAACCGGGGGTAACGAGCAGTACTTC. Residues: CASSLQTGGNEQYF.

This chain links TRBV4-2 with TRBJ2-1; weak D call: TRBD2 (5 bases). V lost 3 bases and J lost 10, with 10 bases in between. The V gene's germline CDR1 is LGHNA and CDR2 YNFKEQ. The length of the CDR3 is 12 residues. CDR3: CASSQGPGEQFF. CDR3 bases: TGTGCCAGCAGCCAGGGCCCGGGGGAGCAGTTCTTC.

CDR3 sequence: CASSPDPTGNNQPQHF. The CDR3 nucleotides read TGTGCCAGCAGCCCAGACCCGACAGGAAACAATCAGCCCCAGCATTTT. The genes are TRBV7-8 and TRBJ1-5; weak D call: TRBD1 (6 bases). This CDR3 is built from 16 residues. Germline CDR1 is SGHVS and CDR2 is FQNEAQ. Between the trimmed V and J ends, which lost 5 bases and 3 bases, there was a span of 17 bases. The full variable domain, with the rest looked up from reference TRBV7-8 and TRBJ1-5, is GAGVSQSPRYKVAKRGQDVALRCDPISGHVSLFWYQQALGQGPEFLTYFQNEAQLDKSGLPSDRFFAERPEGSVSTLKIQRTQQEDSAVYLCASSPDPTGNNQPQHFGDGTRLSIL.

This sequence joins TRBV4-1 and TRBJ2-7, with 10 bases identical to TRBD1. The CDR3 consists of 16 residues. CDR1 and CDR2 from the germline V gene are MGHRA and YSYEKL. Trimming removed 4 bases from V and 2 bases from J; junction bases left unmatched: 8. CDR3 DNA: TGCGCCAGCAGCCTGATACCCGGGACAGGGGCCTACGAGCAGTACTTC. Amino acids: CASSLIPGTGAYEQYF.

This chain uses TRBV5-1 with TRBJ2-1; D perhaps matches TRBD2 (6 bases). CDR3 length equals 14 residues. Germline assignment: CDR1 SGHRS and CDR2 YFSETQ. V was cut by 6 bases and J by 5 bases, with 15 bases left in between. This chain's CDR3 is CASTTDYSDNEQFF. CDR3 nucleotides: TGCGCCAGCACCACGGACTACTCGGACAATGAGCAGTTCTTC.

This chain links TRBV5-6 with TRBJ1-3; the match to TRBD1 covers 8 bases. After removal of 2 bases from V and 0 bases from J, the junction contained 4 bases not matched to a gene. CDR3 length: 16 amino acids. Germline V lookup: CDR1 SGHDT, CDR2 YYEEEE. CDR3 loop: CASSFRTGRSGNTIYF. The CDR3 DNA is TGTGCCAGCAGCTTCAGGACAGGGCGCTCTGGAAACACCATATATTTT.

This clone was seen a few times. This chain uses TRBV6-1 with TRBJ1-5; TRBD1 agrees at 7 bases. The CDR3 is 15 amino acids. Germline lookup yields CDR1 MNHNS and CDR2 SASEGT. V was pared by 7 bases and J by 7 bases, with 13 bases of the junction left unmatched. In DNA, the CDR3 is TGTGCCAGCACGGCCGGGGCAGGGGGTGGCCAGCCCCAGCATTTT. This encodes CASTAGAGGGQPQHF.

The chain combines TRBV13 with TRBJ2-2; the D is unclear. V was trimmed by 3 bases and J by 6 bases, leaving 5 bases between them. The length of the CDR3 is 12 residues. CDR1 is PRHDT and CDR2 is FYEKMQ in the germline V gene (reference sequence). CDR3 DNA: TGTGCCAGCAGCTTTGGATCCGGGGAGCTGTTTTTT. This sequence encodes CASSFGSGELFF.